The 17 T cell receptor beta chains below come from one sample, sequenced in a study of shared clonotypes between healthy human individuals (dated by TCRdb to 2018 to 2020). Libraries came from the immunoSEQ multiplex PCR assay. In its TCRdb copy, this immuneACCESS table keeps in-frame sequences only and misses some clones. Where compared with another copy, unresolved V genes explain less than half of these, and the others have no known cause. This sample gives 300,000 or so clones in total; about 74% of them show up just once. The ten biggest clones cover about a tenth of the sample. Specimen: memory CD4+ T cells sorted from blood. Read against the paper, the sample's cell subset or site label means: CD45RA-negative fraction. These receptors all come from a man aged 25 to 40 in good health.

The genes are TRBV4-1 and TRBJ1-2; 11 positions match TRBD1. Germline V gives CDR1 MGHRA, CDR2 YSYEKL. With 3 bases clipped from V and 7 bases from J, the junction kept 7 bases outside the gene matches. The CDR3 length is 15 residues. CDR3 nucleotides: TGCGCCAGCAGCCAGGATGGACAGGGGGCGCCTGGCTACACCTTC. Protein product: CASSQDGQGAPGYTF.

The J gene is TRBJ2-6, the V gene TRBV4-1; perhaps TRBD2 as D (5 bases). CDR1 and CDR2 (germline): MGHRA, YSYEKL. Trimming cost V 1 base and J 0 bases, with 10 bases left between them. The CDR3 is 17 residues long. The CDR3 DNA follows: TGCGCCAGCAGCCAAGGGGGAGCTAGCTCTGGGGCCAACGTCCTGACTTTC. Translation gives CASSQGGASSGANVLTF.

The chain links TRBV2 to TRBJ2-1; a weak D match, TRBD2 (6 bases). This CDR3 has 16 amino acids. The V end lost 4 bases, the J end lost 1 base, and 14 bases lay between the germline ends. The germline V gene encodes CDR1 SNHLY and CDR2 FYNNEI. Here the CDR3 reads CASSGGEGASYNEQFF. Here the CDR3 DNA reads TGTGCCAGCAGTGGGGGGGAAGGAGCGTCCTACAATGAGCAGTTCTTC.

The chain recombines TRBV28 with TRBJ1-1; the D is unclear. V dropped 4 bases and J dropped 1 base, with 7 bases sitting between them. Germline-derived CDR1 and CDR2 are MDHEN and SYDVKM. The CDR3 has 13 residues. CDR3 protein: CASSYSGNTEAFF. Written as DNA, the CDR3 is TGTGCCAGCAGTTATTCGGGGAACACTGAAGCTTTCTTT.

V and J are TRBV12-5 and TRBJ2-1; 15 bases agree with TRBD2. Germline values: CDR1 LGHNT, CDR2 FRNRAP. The CDR3 consists of 20 residues. With V trimmed by 2 bases and J by 0 bases, 8 bases remained unmatched. The CDR3, as DNA: TGTGCTAGTGGTTTGTCCTCGAGGGGACTAGCGGGGGGCTCCTACAATGAGCAGTTCTTC. Translated: CASGLSSRGLAGGSYNEQFF.

V is TRBV5-6 and J is TRBJ2-1; 10 bases align to TRBD2. Germline V gene sequence: CDR1 SGHDT, CDR2 YYEEEE. J gave up 3 bases and V 4 bases, and 4 bases lay outside the gene matches. This CDR3 spans 15 amino acids. In DNA form, the CDR3 reads TGTGCCAGCAGCGCTCTAGCGGGGGTCTACAATGAGCAGTTCTTC. Its translation: CASSALAGVYNEQFF.

V is TRBV7-2 and J is TRBJ1-1, with D unresolved. V lost 2 bases and J 0 bases, leaving 10 bases between the germline ends. This CDR3 region has 15 residues. In germline, CDR1 is SGHTA, CDR2 FQGNSA. The CDR3 here is CASSLSGLVNTEAFF. CDR3 DNA: TGTGCCAGCAGCTTATCAGGTCTAGTGAACACTGAAGCTTTCTTT. The full variable domain, in which reference TRBV7-2 and TRBJ1-1 provide the parts outside the CDR3, is GAGVSQSPSNKVTEKGKDVELRCDPISGHTALYWYRQSLGQGLEFLIYFQGNSAPDKSGLPSDRFSAERTGGSVSTLTIQRTQQEDSAVYLCASSLSGLVNTEAFFGQGTRLTVV.

V gene TRBV10-1 combines with J gene TRBJ2-2; D might be TRBD1 or TRBD2, each matching 5 bases. The CDR3 extends over 15 amino acids. From germline, CDR1 is WNHNN and CDR2 SYGVQD (reference sequence). V lost 7 bases and J lost 3, with 15 bases in between. The CDR3 DNA follows: TGCGCCAGCAAAAACGGGACCCCCGACACCGGGGAGCTGTTTTTT. This gives the protein CASKNGTPDTGELFF.

CDR3 sequence: CAISSPSRVPYEQYF. In DNA form, the CDR3 reads TGTGCCATCAGTTCTCCATCGAGGGTTCCCTACGAGCAGTACTTC. The gene calls are TRBV10-3 and TRBJ2-7, with D possibly matching TRBD2 (5 bases). V dropped 5 bases and J dropped 2 bases, with 16 bases sitting between them. This CDR3 region has 15 residues. The V gene's germline CDR1 is ENHRY and CDR2 SYGVKD.

The genes are TRBV18 and TRBJ1-3, with 8 nucleotides matching TRBD1. Germline-derived CDR1 and CDR2 are KGHSH and LQKENI. The CDR3 totals 15 residues. V lost 5 bases, J lost 2 bases, and 5 bases stayed unmatched. The CDR3 nucleotides read TGTGCCAGCTCAAACCAGGGGGCTACTGGAAACACCATATATTTT. The encoded protein is CASSNQGATGNTIYF.

The chain joins TRBV6-1 to TRBJ1-5, with a weak D call TRBD1 (6 bases). Trimming cost V 1 base and J 5 bases, with 9 bases left between them. CDR1 MNHNS and CDR2 SASEGT come from the germline V gene. The length of the CDR3 is 14 residues. The CDR3 DNA is TGTGCCAGCAGTGAAGACAGGGTTTATCAGCCCCAGCATTTT. Its protein is CASSEDRVYQPQHF.

The chain has TRBV2 and TRBJ2-5; TRBD2 matches at 8 bases. CDR3 length: 15 amino acids. With V trimmed by 3 bases and J by 2 bases, 5 bases remained unmatched. CDR1 is SNHLY, CDR2 FYNNEI, per germline. In DNA, the CDR3 is TGTGCCAGCAGTGACGGATCTAGCGGGCAAGAGACCCAGTACTTC. Translation gives CASSDGSSGQETQYF.

This rearrangement joins TRBV10-3 to TRBJ2-7; no definite D call. Germline V gene data show CDR1 as ENHRY and CDR2 as SYGVKD. Trimming shortened V by 10 bases and J by 3 bases, and 10 bases separated the two germline ends. CDR3 length: 11 residues. The CDR3 DNA reads TGTGCCACCCAAAGACACTACGAGCAGTACTTC. It is translated as CATQRHYEQYF.

This clone was detected a few times. The chain combines TRBV25-1 with TRBJ1-1; maybe TRBD1 (6 bases). The CDR3 loop spans 15 amino acids. Germline CDR1 is MGHDK and CDR2 is SYGVNS. V was cut by 4 bases and J by 3 bases, with 15 bases left in between. As DNA, the CDR3 is TGTGCCAGCAGTGCACAGGGCTCTGGGTACACTGAAGCTTTCTTT. Its protein is CASSAQGSGYTEAFF.

CDR3 protein: CASSKEVVQDNSYGYTF. The CDR3 DNA sequence: TGTGCCAGCAGCAAAGAGGTCGTACAGGACAACTCCTATGGCTACACCTTC. The chain is built from TRBV21-1 and TRBJ1-2; TRBD1, the table's D call, was not compared with the DNA. TRBV21-1 is annotated as a pseudogene. CDR3 length equals 17 residues.

Of note for this clone: This likely came from a read error, as a far larger clone is one base away. This sequence joins TRBV5-6 and TRBJ2-5, with D unclear. Per the germline V gene, CDR1 is SGHDT and CDR2 is YYEEEE. This CDR3 region has 14 residues. Here the CDR3 reads CASSPRPSEEIQYF. In nucleotides, the CDR3 is TGTGCCAGCAGTCCCCGCCCGAGTGAGGAGATCCAGTACTTC.

The chain joins TRBV5-1 to TRBJ2-1; TRBD2 matches at 8 bases. CDR3 length: 15 residues. Germline lookup yields CDR1 SGHRS and CDR2 YFSETQ. Trimming at V came to 5 bases and at J to 8 bases, leaving 12 bases not matched to a gene. In DNA form, the CDR3 reads TGCGCCAGCAGTCGCCAGGGACTAGAGGCCGATGAGCAGTTCTTC. Residues: CASSRQGLEADEQFF.